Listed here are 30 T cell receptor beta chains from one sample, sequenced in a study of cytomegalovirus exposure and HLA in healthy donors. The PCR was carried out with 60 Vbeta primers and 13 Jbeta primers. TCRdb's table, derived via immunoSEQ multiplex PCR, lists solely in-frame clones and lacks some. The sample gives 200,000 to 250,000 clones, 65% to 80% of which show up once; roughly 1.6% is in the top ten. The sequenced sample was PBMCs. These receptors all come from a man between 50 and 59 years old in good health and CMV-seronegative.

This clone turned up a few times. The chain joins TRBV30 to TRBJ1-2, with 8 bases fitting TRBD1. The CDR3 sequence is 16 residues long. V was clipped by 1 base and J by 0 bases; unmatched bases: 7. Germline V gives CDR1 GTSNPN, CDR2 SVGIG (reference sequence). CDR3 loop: CAWSGGTGTTNYGYTF. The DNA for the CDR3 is TGTGCCTGGAGTGGAGGGACAGGCACTACTAACTATGGCTACACCTTC.

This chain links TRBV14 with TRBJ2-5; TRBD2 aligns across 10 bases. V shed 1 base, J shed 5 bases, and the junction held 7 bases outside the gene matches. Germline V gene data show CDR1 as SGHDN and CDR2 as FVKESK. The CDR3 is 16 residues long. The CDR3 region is CASSQAGLAGVETQYF. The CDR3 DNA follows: TGTGCCAGCAGCCAAGCAGGGCTAGCGGGAGTGGAGACCCAGTACTTC.

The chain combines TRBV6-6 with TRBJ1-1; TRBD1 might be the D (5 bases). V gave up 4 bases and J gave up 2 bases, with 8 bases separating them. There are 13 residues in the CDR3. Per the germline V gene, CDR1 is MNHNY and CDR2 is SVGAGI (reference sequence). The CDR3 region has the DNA TGTGCCAGCAGTTCCCAGGGAAACACTGAAGCTTTCTTT. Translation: CASSSQGNTEAFF.

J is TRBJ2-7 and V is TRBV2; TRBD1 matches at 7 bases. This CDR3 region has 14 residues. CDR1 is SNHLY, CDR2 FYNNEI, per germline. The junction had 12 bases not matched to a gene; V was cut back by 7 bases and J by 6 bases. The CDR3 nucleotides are TGTGCCAGCACCCTCACAGGGGTAGGTCTCGAGCAGTACTTC. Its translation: CASTLTGVGLEQYF.

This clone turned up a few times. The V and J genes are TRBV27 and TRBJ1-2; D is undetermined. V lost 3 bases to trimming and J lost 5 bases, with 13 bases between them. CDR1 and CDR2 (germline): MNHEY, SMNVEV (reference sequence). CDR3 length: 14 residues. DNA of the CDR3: TGTGCCAGCAGTTTTGGCCGGGGAAATTATGGCTACACCTTC. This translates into CASSFGRGNYGYTF.

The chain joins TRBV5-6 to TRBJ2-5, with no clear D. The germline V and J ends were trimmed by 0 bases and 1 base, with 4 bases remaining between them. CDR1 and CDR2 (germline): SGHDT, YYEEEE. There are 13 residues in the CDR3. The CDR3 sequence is CASSLGSQETQYF. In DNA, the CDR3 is TGTGCCAGCAGCTTGGGCAGCCAAGAGACCCAGTACTTC.

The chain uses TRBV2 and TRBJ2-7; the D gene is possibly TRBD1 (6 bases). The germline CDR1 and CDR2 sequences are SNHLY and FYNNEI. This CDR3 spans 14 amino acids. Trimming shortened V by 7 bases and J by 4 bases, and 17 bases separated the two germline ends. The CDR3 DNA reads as TGTGCCAGCAATCTGGAACAGGGCCGATACGAGCAGTACTTC. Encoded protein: CASNLEQGRYEQYF.

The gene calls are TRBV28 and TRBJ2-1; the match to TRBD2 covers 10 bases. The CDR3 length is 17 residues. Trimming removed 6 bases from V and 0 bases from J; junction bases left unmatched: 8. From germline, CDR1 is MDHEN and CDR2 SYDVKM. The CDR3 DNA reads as TGTGCCAGCAGGGTAGCGGGAGGCTCACTCTCCTACAATGAGCAGTTCTTC. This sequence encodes CASRVAGGSLSYNEQFF.

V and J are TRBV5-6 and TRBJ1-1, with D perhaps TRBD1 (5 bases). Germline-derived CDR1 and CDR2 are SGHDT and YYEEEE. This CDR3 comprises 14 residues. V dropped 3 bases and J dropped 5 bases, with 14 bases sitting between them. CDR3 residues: CASSSPAGRTEAFF. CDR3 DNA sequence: TGTGCCAGCAGCTCTCCGGCAGGGCGGACTGAAGCTTTCTTT.

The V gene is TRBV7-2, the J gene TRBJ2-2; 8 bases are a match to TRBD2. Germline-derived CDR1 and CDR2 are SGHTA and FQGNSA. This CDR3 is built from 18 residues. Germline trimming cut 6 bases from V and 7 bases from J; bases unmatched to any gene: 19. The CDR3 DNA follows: TGTGCCAGCAGTCTCGATCTTTTAGCGGGAAGGGAGGGCGGGGAGCTGTTTTTT. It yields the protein CASSLDLLAGREGGELFF.

CDR3 sequence reads: CASSLRQGTNTGELFF. The CDR3 region has the DNA TGTGCCAGCAGCCTAAGACAGGGCACGAACACCGGGGAGCTGTTTTTT. The chain uses TRBV13 and TRBJ2-2; TRBD1 agrees at 7 bases. There are 16 residues in the CDR3. Germline V gene data show CDR1 as PRHDT and CDR2 as FYEKMQ (reference sequence). Trimming at V came to 5 bases and at J to 0 bases, leaving 6 bases not matched to a gene. Variable domain in full (rest from reference TRBV13 and TRBJ2-2): AAGVIQSPRHLIKEKRETATLKCYPIPRHDTVYWYQQGPGQDPQFLISFYEKMQSDKGSIPDRFSAQQFSDYHSELNMSSLELGDSALYFCASSLRQGTNTGELFFGEGSRLTVL.

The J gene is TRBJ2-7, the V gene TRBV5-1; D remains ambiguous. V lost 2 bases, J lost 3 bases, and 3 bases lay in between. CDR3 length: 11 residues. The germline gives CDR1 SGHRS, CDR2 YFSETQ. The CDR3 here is CASSFLYEQYF. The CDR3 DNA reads TGCGCCAGCAGCTTCCTCTACGAGCAGTACTTC.

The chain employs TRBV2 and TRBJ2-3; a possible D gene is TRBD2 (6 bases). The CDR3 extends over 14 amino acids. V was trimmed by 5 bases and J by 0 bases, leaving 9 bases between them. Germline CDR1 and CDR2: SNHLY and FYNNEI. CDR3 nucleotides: TGTGCCAGCAGTCCGGGACTGAGCACAGATACGCAGTATTTT. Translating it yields CASSPGLSTDTQYF.

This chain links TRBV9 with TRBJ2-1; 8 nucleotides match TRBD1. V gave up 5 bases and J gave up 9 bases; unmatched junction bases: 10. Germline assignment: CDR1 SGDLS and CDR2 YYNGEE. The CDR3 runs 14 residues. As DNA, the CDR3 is TGTGCCAGCAGTAAACAGGGGGAGATCAGTGAGCAGTTCTTC. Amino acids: CASSKQGEISEQFF.

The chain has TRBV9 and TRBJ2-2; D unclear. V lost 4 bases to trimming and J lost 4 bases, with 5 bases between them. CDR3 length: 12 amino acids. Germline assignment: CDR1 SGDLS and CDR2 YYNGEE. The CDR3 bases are TGTGCCAGCAGCCCATTCACCGGGGAGCTGTTTTTT. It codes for CASSPFTGELFF.

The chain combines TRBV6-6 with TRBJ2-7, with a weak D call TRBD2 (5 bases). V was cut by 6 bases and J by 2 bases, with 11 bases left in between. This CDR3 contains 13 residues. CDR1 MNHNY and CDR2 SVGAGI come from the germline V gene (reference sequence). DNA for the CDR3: TGTGCCAGCAGGACCGGGAACACCTACGAGCAGTACTTC. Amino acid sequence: CASRTGNTYEQYF.

The CDR3 region has the DNA TGTGCCGGGGGCAGGGGCACTGAAGCTTTCTTT. It codes for CAGGRGTEAFF. The V gene is TRBV7-8, the J gene TRBJ1-1; TRBD1 is a possible D gene (6 bases). Per germline, CDR1 SGHVS and CDR2 FQNEAQ. This CDR3 spans 11 amino acids. The V gene lost 11 bases and the J gene lost 4 bases, with 11 bases spanning the gap. The complete variable domain, with remaining parts taken from reference TRBV7-8 and TRBJ1-1, reads GAGVSQSPRYKVAKRGQDVALRCDPISGHVSLFWYQQALGQGPEFLTYFQNEAQLDKSGLPSDRFFAERPEGSVSTLKIQRTQQEDSAVYLCAGGRGTEAFFGQGTRLTVV.

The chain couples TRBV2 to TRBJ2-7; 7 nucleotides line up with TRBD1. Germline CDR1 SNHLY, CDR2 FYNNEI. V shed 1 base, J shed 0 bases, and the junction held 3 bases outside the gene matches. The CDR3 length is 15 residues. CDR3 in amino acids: CASSEEQGSSYEQYF. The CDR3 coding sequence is TGTGCCAGCAGTGAAGAACAGGGGAGCTCCTACGAGCAGTACTTC.

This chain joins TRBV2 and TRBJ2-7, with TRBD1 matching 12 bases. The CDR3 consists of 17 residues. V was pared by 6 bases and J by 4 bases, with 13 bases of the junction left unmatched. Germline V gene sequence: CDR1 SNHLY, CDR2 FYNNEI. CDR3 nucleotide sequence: TGTGCCAGCAGCCCTTTCCCCGGGACAGGGGGCACATACGAGCAGTACTTC. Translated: CASSPFPGTGGTYEQYF. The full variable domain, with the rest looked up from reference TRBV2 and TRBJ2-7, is EPEVTQTPSHQVTQMGQEVILRCVPISNHLYFYWYRQILGQKVEFLVSFYNNEISEKSEIFDDQFSVERPDGSNFTLKIRSTKLEDSAMYFCASSPFPGTGGTYEQYFGPGTRLTVT.

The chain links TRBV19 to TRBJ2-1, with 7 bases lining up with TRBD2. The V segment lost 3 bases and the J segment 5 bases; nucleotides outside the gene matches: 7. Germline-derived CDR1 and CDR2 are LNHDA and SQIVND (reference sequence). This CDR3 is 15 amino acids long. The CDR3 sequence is CASSILQRGHNEQFF. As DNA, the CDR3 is TGTGCCAGTAGTATCCTACAGCGGGGACACAATGAGCAGTTCTTC.

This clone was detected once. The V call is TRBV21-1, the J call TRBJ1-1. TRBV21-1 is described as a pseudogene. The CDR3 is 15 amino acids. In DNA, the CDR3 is TGTGCCAGCAGCAGGAGGAGGGGTGTAAACACTGAAGCTTTCTTT. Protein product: CASSRRRGVNTEAFF.

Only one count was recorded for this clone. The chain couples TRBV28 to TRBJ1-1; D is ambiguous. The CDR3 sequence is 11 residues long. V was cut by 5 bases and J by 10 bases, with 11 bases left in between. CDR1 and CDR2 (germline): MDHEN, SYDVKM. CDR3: CASSPRQAAFF. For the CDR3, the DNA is TGTGCCAGCAGTCCCCGGCAGGCAGCTTTCTTT.

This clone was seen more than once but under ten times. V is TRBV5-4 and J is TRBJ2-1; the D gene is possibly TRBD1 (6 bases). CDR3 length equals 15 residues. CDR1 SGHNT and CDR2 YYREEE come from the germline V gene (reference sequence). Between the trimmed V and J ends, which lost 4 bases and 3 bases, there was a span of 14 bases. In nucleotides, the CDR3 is TGTGCCAGCAGCCCTCGAGACAGGAGCTACAATGAGCAGTTCTTC. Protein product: CASSPRDRSYNEQFF. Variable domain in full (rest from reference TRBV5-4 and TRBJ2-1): ETGVTQSPTHLIKTRGQQVTLRCSSQSGHNTVSWYQQALGQGPQFIFQYYREEENGRGNFPPRFSGLQFPNYSSELNVNALELDDSALYLCASSPRDRSYNEQFFGPGTRLTVL.

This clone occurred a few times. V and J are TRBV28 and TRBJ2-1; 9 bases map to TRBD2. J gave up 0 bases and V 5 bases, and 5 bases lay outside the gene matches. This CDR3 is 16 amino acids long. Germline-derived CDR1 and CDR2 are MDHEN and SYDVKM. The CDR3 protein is CASSGLAGASYNEQFF. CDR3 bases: TGTGCCAGCAGTGGGTTAGCGGGGGCCTCCTACAATGAGCAGTTCTTC.

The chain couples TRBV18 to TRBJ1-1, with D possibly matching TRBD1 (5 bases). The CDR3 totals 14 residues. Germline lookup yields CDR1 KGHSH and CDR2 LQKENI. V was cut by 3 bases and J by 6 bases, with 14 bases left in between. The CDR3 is CASSPLRGLSEAFF. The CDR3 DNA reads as TGTGCCAGCTCACCGTTAAGGGGCCTTTCTGAAGCTTTCTTT.

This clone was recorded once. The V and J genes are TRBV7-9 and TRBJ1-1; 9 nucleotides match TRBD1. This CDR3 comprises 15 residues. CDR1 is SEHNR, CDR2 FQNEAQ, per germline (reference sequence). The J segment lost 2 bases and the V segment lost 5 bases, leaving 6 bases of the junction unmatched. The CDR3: CASSVGTGLNTEAFF. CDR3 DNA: TGTGCCAGCAGCGTCGGGACAGGGCTAAACACTGAAGCTTTCTTT.

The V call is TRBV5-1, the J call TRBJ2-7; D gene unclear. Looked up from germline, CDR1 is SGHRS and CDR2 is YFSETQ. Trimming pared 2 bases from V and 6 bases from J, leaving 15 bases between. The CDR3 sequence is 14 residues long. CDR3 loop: CASSLDQPSGEQYF. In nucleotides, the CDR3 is TGCGCCAGCAGCTTAGACCAGCCTTCGGGCGAGCAGTACTTC.

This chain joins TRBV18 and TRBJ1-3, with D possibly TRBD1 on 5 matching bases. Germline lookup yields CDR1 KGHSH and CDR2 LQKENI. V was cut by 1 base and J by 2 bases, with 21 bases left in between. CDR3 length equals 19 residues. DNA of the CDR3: TGTGCCAGCTCACCACAATCAGCCTCCGCCAGGGAGGCTGGAAACACCATATATTTT. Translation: CASSPQSASAREAGNTIYF.

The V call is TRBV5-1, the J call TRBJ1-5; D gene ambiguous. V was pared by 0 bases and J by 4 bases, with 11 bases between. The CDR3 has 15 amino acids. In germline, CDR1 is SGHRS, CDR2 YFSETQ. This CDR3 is CASSLDIGSNQPQHF. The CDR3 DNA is TGCGCCAGCAGCTTGGATATAGGGAGTAATCAGCCCCAGCATTTT.

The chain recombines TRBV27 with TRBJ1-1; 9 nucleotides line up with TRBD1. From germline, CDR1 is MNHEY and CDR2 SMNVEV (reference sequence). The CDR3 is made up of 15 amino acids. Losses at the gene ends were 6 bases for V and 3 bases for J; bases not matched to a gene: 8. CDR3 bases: TGTGCCAGCAGCCGGGACAGGGTCTTGGACACTGAAGCTTTCTTT. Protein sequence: CASSRDRVLDTEAFF.